A single sample is the source of the 13 T cell receptor beta chains below, sequenced in a study of T cells in Graves' hyperthyroidism and ophthalmopathy. Amplified TCR beta CDR3 regions derived from RNA transcripts. The HTBI primer set was used in a first-round RT-PCR of the TCR CDR3. TCRdb itself ran the multiplex PCR reads through MiXCR, one entry per CDR3 protein. Among 380,000 or so distinct CDR3 sequences listed, about a fifth were seen once. Material for sequencing was blood. Receptor source: a woman between 18 and 30 years old with Graves' hyperthyroidism.

The chain is built from TRBV19 and TRBJ1-5; D call uncertain. The V and J ends lost 3 bases and 11 bases respectively, with 17 bases between them. Germline CDR1 LNHDA, CDR2 SQIVND (reference sequence). The CDR3 has 14 residues. CDR3 DNA sequence: TGTGCCAGTAGTATGAGGCCAGACTCTGAGGCCCAGCATTTT. It codes for CASSMRPDSEAQHF. Based on the CDR3 plus reference TRBV19 and TRBJ1-5, the full variable domain is DGGITQSPKYLFRKEGQNVTLSCEQNLNHDAMYWYRQDPGQGLRLIYYSQIVNDFQKGDIAEGYSVSREKKESFPLTVTSAQKNPTAFYLCASSMRPDSEAQHFGDGTRLSIL.

This clonotype occurred many times. The CDR3 bases are TGTGCCAGCAGCCAGGATGTTGTAGGGCGGGAGACCCAGTACTTC. Its protein product is CASSQDVVGRETQYF. The gene calls are TRBV9 and TRBJ2-5; no definite D call. Germline V gene sequence: CDR1 SGDLS, CDR2 YYNGEE. Trimming stripped 4 bases from V and 5 bases from J, with 18 bases between. The CDR3 runs 15 residues.

This clonotype was detected a few times. This chain uses TRBV12-3 or TRBV12-4 with TRBJ2-7; TRBD1 matches at 9 bases. V shed 4 bases, J shed 1 base, and the junction held 8 bases outside the gene matches. This CDR3 is built from 16 residues. The CDR3 bases are TGTGCCAGCAGTTCCTCAGGGACAGGGAGGTCCTACGAGCAGTACTTC. Protein sequence: CASSSSGTGRSYEQYF.

This clonotype was detected many times. J is TRBJ1-5 and V is TRBV11-3; tentatively, D is TRBD1 (6 bases). CDR1 and CDR2 from the germline V gene are SGHNT and YENEEA. The length of the CDR3 is 16 residues. Trimming stripped 1 base from V and 6 bases from J, with 16 bases between. CDR3 nucleotide sequence: TGTGCCAGCAGCTTAGGTGTCAGGGGAGCGGGTCAGCCCCAGCATTTT. It codes for CASSLGVRGAGQPQHF.

This clonotype was detected many times. The rearrangement uses TRBV29-1 and TRBJ2-5; 10 bases match TRBD1. The CDR3 loop spans 12 amino acids. Germline loops: CDR1 SQVTM, CDR2 ANQGSEA. With 8 bases clipped from V and 5 bases from J, the junction kept 5 bases outside the gene matches. The DNA for the CDR3 is TGCAGCACGGACAGGGGGAGCGAGACCCAGTACTTC. This codes for CSTDRGSETQYF.

This clonotype appeared once. CDR3 sequence reads: CASRRETGIGGEQYF. The CDR3 nucleotides are TGTGCCAGCAGGAGAGAAACAGGGATCGGGGGCGAGCAGTACTTC. The chain has TRBV6-2 or TRBV6-3 and TRBJ2-7; tentatively, D is TRBD1 or TRBD2 (6 bases each). Trimming removed 6 bases from V and 6 bases from J, with 21 bases in between. CDR1 and CDR2 (germline): MNHEY, SVGEGT. The CDR3 runs to 15 residues.

In nucleotides, the CDR3 is TGCGCCAGCAGCCGCGGGACAGCCTCCTACGAGCAGTACTTC. Amino acid sequence: CASSRGTASYEQYF. This rearrangement joins TRBV5-1 to TRBJ2-7, with TRBD1 as a possible D gene (7 bases). Germline values: CDR1 SGHRS, CDR2 YFSETQ. The germline V and J ends were trimmed by 4 bases and 0 bases, with 11 bases remaining between them. CDR3 size: 14 residues.

This sequence joins TRBV7-3 and TRBJ2-2, with D maybe TRBD2 (6 bases). This CDR3 comprises 14 residues. The germline V and J ends were trimmed by 2 bases and 4 bases, with 8 bases remaining between them. Per germline, CDR1 SGHTA and CDR2 FQGTGA. The DNA of the CDR3 is TGTGCCAGCAGCTTATTGGGGGGCACCGGGGAGCTGTTTTTT. It is translated as CASSLLGGTGELFF.

The V and J genes are TRBV28 and TRBJ1-2, with D maybe TRBD1 (5 bases). CDR3 length: 14 residues. The germline V and J ends were trimmed by 5 bases and 6 bases, with 16 bases remaining between them. Per the germline V gene, CDR1 is MDHEN and CDR2 is SYDVKM. This CDR3 reads CASSPLRGKDGYTF. CDR3 DNA: TGTGCCAGCAGTCCACTCCGGGGGAAAGATGGCTACACCTTC.

This clonotype came up many times. This chain uses TRBV2 with TRBJ1-5, with 7 bases matching TRBD1. The CDR3 contains 16 residues. CDR1 is SNHLY, CDR2 FYNNEI, per germline. V trimming: 3 bases; J trimming: 2 bases; junction bases outside the gene matches: 7. CDR3 nucleotide sequence: TGTGCCAGCAGTGACAGGGGGGTGAGGGGCAATCAGCCCCAGCATTTT. This translates into CASSDRGVRGNQPQHF.

This clonotype has only a few counts. DNA for the CDR3: TGTGCCAGCAGCCAAGGGCCCTCCTACGAGCAGTACTTC. Encoded protein: CASSQGPSYEQYF. The chain combines TRBV3-1 with TRBJ2-7, with D unclear. The V gene lost 1 base and the J gene lost 0 bases, with 4 bases spanning the gap. This CDR3 contains 13 residues. CDR1 and CDR2 from the germline V gene are LGHDT and YNNKEL (reference sequence).

This clonotype has ten or more counts. The CDR3, as DNA: TGCGCCAGCAGCGACAGGGTTTCTGGCTACACCTTC. Its translation: CASSDRVSGYTF. This chain joins TRBV5-1 and TRBJ1-2, with 7 nucleotides matching TRBD1. Germline CDR1 is SGHRS and CDR2 is YFSETQ. The CDR3 runs to 12 residues. J was trimmed by 7 bases and V by 4 bases; bases with no gene match: 4.

This clonotype was seen only a few times. The CDR3 DNA reads as TGTGCCAGCAGCTTGGGGGCGGGCTGGGAGACCCAGTACTTC. Residues: CASSLGAGWETQYF. This chain uses TRBV11-2 with TRBJ2-5, with a possible D match to TRBD1 (6 bases). The V and J ends lost 3 bases and 5 bases respectively, with 13 bases between them. The CDR3 consists of 14 residues. Germline CDR1 reads SGHAT; CDR2 reads FQNNGV.